This TCR beta chain was retrieved from a study of cytomegalovirus exposure and HLA in healthy donors. Study-level background: Early release data held some 80 million unique TCRs from HLA-typed donors.

Study-level results: Earlier analysis yielded a pattern in which most TCR beta V segments were productive about 90% or about 30% of the time.

The ends were cut back, 3 bases at V and 6 bases at J, with 9 bases in the middle. Germline CDR1 is ENHRY and CDR2 is SYGVKD. This CDR3 comprises 12 residues. The primer mix had 60 Vbeta and 13 Jbeta primers. Assay: immunoSEQ multiplex PCR; the TCRdb copy retains only in-frame clones and omits some. This table holds fewer than 85,000 clones, about four fifths found once. Donors showed nominal health when sampled, although they likely had unrecorded immune exposures. About this clone itself: The antigen is unknown.

Source material: PBMCs. This rearrangement joins TRBV10-3 to TRBJ2-7; possibly TRBD1 for D (6 bases). The sequence derives from a male donor in good health and CMV-seropositive. The CDR3 protein is CAISERGGEQYF. DNA for the CDR3: TGTGCCATCAGTGAAAGAGGGGGCGAGCAGTACTTC.